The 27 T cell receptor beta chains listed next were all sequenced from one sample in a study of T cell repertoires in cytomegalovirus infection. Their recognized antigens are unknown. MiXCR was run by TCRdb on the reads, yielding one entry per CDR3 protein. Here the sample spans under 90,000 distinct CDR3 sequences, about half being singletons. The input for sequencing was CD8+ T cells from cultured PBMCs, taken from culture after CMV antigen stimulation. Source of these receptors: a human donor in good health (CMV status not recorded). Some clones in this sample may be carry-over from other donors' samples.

The CDR3 nucleotides are TGTGCCACCAGCAGTCGACTGGACAGCTCAGCGGCCCAGCATTTT. Protein: CATSSRLDSSAAQHF. The chain has TRBV15 and TRBJ1-5; D is possibly TRBD1 (6 bases). CDR1 and CDR2 from the germline V gene are LNHNV and YYDKDF (reference sequence). Trimming left V 3 bases short and J 11 bases short, with 20 bases between. CDR3 length: 15 amino acids. The whole variable domain, filled in from reference TRBV15 and TRBJ1-5, reads DAMVIQNPRYQVTQFGKPVTLSCSQTLNHNVMYWYQQKSSQAPKLLFHYYDKDFNNEADTPDNFQSRRPNTSFCFLDIRSPGLGDTAMYLCATSSRLDSSAAQHFGDGTRLSIL.

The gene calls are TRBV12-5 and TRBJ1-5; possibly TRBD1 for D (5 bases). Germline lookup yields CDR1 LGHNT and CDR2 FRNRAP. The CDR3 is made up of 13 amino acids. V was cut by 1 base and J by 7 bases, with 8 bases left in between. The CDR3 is CASGLGGRQPQHF. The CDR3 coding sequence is TGTGCTAGTGGTTTGGGGGGCCGGCAGCCCCAGCATTTT.

The CDR3 protein is CASSLTDNEQFF. The CDR3 DNA reads as TGTGCCAGCAGCTTGACAGACAATGAGCAGTTCTTC. This chain links TRBV7-6 with TRBJ2-1; D is possibly TRBD1 (5 bases). The V end lost 3 bases, the J end lost 5 bases, and 5 bases lay between the germline ends. CDR3 length: 12 residues. From germline, CDR1 is SGHVS and CDR2 FNYEAQ.

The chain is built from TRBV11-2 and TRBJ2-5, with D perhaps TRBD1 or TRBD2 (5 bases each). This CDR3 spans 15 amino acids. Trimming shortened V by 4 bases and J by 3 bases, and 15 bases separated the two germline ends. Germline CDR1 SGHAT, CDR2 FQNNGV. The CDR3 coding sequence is TGTGCCAGCAGCTGGCCTAGCAAAGGGGAAGAGACCCAGTACTTC. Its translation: CASSWPSKGEETQYF.

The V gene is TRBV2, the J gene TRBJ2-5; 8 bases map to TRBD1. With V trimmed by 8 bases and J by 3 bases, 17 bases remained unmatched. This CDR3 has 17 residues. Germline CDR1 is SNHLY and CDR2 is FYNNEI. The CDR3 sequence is CASWGEPQGGTEETQYF. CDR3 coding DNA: TGTGCCAGCTGGGGGGAGCCACAGGGGGGAACAGAAGAGACCCAGTACTTC.

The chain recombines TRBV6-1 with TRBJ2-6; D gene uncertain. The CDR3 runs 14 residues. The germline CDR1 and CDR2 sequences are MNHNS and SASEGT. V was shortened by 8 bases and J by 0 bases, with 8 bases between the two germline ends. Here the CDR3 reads CASGQSSGANVLTF. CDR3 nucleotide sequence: TGTGCCAGCGGTCAGTCCTCTGGGGCCAACGTCCTGACTTTC.

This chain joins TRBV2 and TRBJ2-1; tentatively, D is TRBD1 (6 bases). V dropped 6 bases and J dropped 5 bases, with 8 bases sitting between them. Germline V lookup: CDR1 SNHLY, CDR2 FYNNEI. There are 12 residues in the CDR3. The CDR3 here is CASRGQNNEQFF. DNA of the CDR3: TGTGCCAGCAGAGGACAGAACAATGAGCAGTTCTTC.

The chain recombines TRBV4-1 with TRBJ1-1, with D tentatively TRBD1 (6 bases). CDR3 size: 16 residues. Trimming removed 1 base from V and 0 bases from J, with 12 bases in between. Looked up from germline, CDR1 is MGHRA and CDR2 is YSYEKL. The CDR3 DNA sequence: TGCGCCAGCAGCCAAGTACCGGGACAAGTGAACACTGAAGCTTTCTTT. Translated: CASSQVPGQVNTEAFF.

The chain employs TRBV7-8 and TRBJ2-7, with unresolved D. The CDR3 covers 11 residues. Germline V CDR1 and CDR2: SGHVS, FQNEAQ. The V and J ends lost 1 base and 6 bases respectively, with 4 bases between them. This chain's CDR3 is CASSLEFEQYF. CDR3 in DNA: TGTGCCAGCAGCTTAGAGTTCGAGCAGTACTTC.

The CDR3: CSARDVPGGSGYEQYF. CDR3 sequence (DNA): TGCAGTGCTAGAGATGTTCCGGGTGGGAGCGGGTACGAGCAGTACTTC. V and J are TRBV20-1 and TRBJ2-7; possibly TRBD2 for D (6 bases). Germline V gives CDR1 DFQATT, CDR2 SNEGSKA (reference sequence). V shed 0 bases and J shed 4 bases, with 19 bases lying between them. This CDR3 region has 16 residues.

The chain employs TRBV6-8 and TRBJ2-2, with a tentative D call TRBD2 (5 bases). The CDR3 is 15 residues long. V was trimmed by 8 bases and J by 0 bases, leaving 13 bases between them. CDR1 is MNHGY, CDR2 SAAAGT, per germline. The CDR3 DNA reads TGTGCCAGCTCTCCTGGGAGTTCGAACACCGGGGAGCTGTTTTTT. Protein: CASSPGSSNTGELFF.

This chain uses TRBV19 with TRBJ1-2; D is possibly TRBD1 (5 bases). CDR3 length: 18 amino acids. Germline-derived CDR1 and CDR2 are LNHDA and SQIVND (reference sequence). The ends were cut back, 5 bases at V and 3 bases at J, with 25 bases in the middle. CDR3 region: CASSPDSPSSQRHYGYTF. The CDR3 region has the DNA TGTGCCAGTAGTCCCGACAGCCCTTCTTCCCAGCGGCACTATGGCTACACCTTC.

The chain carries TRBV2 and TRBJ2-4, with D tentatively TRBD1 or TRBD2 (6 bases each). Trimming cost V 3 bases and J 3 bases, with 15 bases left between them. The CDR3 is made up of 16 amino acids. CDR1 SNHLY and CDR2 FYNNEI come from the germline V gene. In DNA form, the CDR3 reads TGTGCCAGCAGTGACGAGGGGGGCCGAAGCAAAAACATTCAGTACTTC. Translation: CASSDEGGRSKNIQYF.

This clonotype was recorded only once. CDR3 in DNA: TGTGCCAGCAGCCCAGATAACGAGCAGTACTTC. Its translation is CASSPDNEQYF. This chain connects TRBV7-4 to TRBJ2-7; D is undetermined. Germline CDR1 and CDR2: SGHVT and SQSDAQ. The CDR3 is made up of 11 amino acids. Trimming took off 5 bases at V and 5 bases at J, with 7 bases between the two ends.

The CDR3 DNA sequence: TGTGCCAGCAGCTTAGAAACTAGCCCTTCCTACGAGCAGTACTTC. Translated, it gives CASSLETSPSYEQYF. The rearrangement links TRBV7-8 to TRBJ2-7; weak D call: TRBD2 (6 bases). Looked up from germline, CDR1 is SGHVS and CDR2 is FQNEAQ. The V and J ends lost 1 base and 1 base respectively, with 11 bases between them. CDR3 length equals 15 residues. Filled out from reference TRBV7-8 and TRBJ2-7, the complete variable domain reads GAGVSQSPRYKVAKRGQDVALRCDPISGHVSLFWYQQALGQGPEFLTYFQNEAQLDKSGLPSDRFFAERPEGSVSTLKIQRTQQEDSAVYLCASSLETSPSYEQYFGPGTRLTVT.

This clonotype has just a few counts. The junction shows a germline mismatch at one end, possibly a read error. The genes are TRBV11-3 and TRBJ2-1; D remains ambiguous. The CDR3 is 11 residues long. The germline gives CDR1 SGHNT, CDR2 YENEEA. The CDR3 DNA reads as TGTGCCAGCAACTTAGCAGATGAGCAGTTCTTC. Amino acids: CASNLADEQFF. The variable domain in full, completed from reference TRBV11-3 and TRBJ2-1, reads EAGVVQSPRYKIIEKKQPVAFWCNPISGHNTLYWYLQNLGQGPELLIRYENEEAVDDSQLPKDRFSAERLKGVDSTLKIQPAELGDSAVYLCASNLADEQFFGPGTRLTVL.

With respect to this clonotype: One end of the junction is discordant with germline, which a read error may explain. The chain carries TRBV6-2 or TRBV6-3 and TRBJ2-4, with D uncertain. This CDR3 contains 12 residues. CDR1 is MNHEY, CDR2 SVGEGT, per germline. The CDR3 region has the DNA TGTTCCAGCAAGGATCCCAAAAACATTCAGTACTTC. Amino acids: CSSKDPKNIQYF.

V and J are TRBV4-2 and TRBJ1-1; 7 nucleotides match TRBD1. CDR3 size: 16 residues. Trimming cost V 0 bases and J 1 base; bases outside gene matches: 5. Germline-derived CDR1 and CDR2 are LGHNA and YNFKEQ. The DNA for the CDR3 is TGTGCCAGCAGCCAAGATTTAGGGGACAGGAACACTGAAGCTTTCTTT. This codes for CASSQDLGDRNTEAFF.

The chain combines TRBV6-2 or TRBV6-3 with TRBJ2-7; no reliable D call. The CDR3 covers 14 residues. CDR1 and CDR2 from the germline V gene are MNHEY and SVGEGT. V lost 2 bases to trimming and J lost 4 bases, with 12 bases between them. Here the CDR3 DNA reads TGTGCCAGCAGTTACGGTGGAGTTCGGTACGAGCAGTACTTC. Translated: CASSYGGVRYEQYF.

Here the CDR3 reads CSLRGQGEYGYTF. CDR3 in DNA: TGTTCCCTGAGAGGGCAGGGGGAATATGGCTACACCTTC. The chain uses TRBV30 and TRBJ1-2, with 7 bases that match TRBD1. The CDR3 is 13 residues long. Germline-derived CDR1 and CDR2 are GTSNPN and SVGIG (reference sequence).

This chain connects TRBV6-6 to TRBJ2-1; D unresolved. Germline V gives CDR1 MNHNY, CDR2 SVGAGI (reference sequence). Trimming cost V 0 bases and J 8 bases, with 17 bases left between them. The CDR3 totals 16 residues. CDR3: CASSYSRPSLGDEQFF. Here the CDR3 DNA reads TGTGCCAGCAGTTACTCTAGGCCGAGCCTTGGGGATGAGCAGTTCTTC.

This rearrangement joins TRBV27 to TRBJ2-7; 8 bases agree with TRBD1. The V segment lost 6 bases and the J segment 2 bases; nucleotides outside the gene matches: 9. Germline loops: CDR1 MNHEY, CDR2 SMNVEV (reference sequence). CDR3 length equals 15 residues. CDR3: CASSSRTGFTYEQYF. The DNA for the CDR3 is TGTGCCAGCAGCAGTCGGACAGGGTTTACCTACGAGCAGTACTTC.

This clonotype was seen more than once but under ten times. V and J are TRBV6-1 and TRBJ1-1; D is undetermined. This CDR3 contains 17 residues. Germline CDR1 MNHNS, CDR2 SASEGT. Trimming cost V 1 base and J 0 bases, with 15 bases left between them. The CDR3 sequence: CASSEDEAYFVNTEAFF. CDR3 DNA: TGTGCCAGCAGTGAAGATGAGGCTTACTTCGTGAACACTGAAGCTTTCTTT.

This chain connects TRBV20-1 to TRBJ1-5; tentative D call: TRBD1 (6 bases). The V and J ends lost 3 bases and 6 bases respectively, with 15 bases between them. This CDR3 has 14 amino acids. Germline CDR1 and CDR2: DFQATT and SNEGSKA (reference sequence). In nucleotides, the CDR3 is TGCAGTGCTAGTAGGGGGATTAAGGCTCAGCCCCAGCATTTT. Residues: CSASRGIKAQPQHF.

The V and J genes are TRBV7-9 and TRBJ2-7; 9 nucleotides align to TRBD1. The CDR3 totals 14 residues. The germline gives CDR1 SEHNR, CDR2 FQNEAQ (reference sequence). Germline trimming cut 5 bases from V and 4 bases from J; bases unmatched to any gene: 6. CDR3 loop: CASSRGTGSYEQYF. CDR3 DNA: TGTGCCAGCAGCCGAGGGACAGGGTCATACGAGCAGTACTTC. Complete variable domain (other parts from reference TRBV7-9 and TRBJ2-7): DTGVSQNPRHKITKRGQNVTFRCDPISEHNRLYWYRQTLGQGPEFLTYFQNEAQLEKSRLLSDRFSAERPKGSFSTLEIQRTEQGDSAMYLCASSRGTGSYEQYFGPGTRLTVT.

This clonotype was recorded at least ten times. CDR3: CASSQASDRPTYEQYF. The CDR3, as DNA: TGCGCCAGCAGCCAAGCCTCTGACAGGCCAACCTACGAGCAGTACTTC. The chain combines TRBV4-1 with TRBJ2-7; D perhaps matches TRBD1 (6 bases). The CDR3 contains 16 residues. The V gene lost 1 base and the J gene lost 2 bases, with 15 bases spanning the gap. Germline assignment: CDR1 MGHRA and CDR2 YSYEKL.

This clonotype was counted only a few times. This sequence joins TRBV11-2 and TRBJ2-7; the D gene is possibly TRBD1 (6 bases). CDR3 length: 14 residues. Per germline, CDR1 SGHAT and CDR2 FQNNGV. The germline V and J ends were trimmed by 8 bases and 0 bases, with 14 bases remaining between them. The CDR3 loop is CASGGRLISYEQYF. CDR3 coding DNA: TGTGCCAGCGGGGGCAGACTAATCTCCTACGAGCAGTACTTC.